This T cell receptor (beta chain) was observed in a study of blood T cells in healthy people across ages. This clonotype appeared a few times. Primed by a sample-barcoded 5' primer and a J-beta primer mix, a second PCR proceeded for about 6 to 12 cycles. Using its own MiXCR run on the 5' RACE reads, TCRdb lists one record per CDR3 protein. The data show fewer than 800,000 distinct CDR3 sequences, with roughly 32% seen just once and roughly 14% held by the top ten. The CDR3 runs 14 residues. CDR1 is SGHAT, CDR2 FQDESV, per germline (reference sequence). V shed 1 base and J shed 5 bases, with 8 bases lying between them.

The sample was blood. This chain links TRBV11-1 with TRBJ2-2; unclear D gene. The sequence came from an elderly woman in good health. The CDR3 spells CASSLGVGTGELFF. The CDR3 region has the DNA TGTGCCAGCAGCTTAGGTGTGGGTACCGGGGAGCTGTTTTTT. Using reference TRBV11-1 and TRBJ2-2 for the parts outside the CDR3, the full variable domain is EAEVAQSPRYKITEKSQAVAFWCDPISGHATLYWYRQILGQGPELLVQFQDESVVDDSQLPKDRFSAERLKGVDSTLKIQPAELGDSAMYLCASSLGVGTGELFFGEGSRLTVL.